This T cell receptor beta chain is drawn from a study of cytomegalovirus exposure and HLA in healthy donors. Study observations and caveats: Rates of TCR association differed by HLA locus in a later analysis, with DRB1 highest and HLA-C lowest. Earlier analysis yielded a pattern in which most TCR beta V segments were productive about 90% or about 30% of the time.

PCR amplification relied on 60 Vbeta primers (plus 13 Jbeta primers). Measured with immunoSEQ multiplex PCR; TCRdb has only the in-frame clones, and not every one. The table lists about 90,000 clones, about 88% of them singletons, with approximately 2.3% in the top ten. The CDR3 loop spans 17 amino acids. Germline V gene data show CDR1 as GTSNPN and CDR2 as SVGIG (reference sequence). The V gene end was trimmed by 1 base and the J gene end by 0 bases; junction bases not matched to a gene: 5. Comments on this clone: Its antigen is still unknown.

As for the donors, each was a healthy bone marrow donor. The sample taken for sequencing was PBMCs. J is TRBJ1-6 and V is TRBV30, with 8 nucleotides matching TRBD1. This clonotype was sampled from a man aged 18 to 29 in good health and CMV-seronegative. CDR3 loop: CAWSGGQAYSYNSPLHF. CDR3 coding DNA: TGTGCCTGGAGTGGGGGACAGGCGTACTCCTATAATTCACCCCTCCACTTT.